This is a list of T cell receptor beta chains from one sample in a study of shared clonotypes between healthy human individuals. Repertoires were generated with immunoSEQ multiplex PCR, while TCRdb's copy carries only in-frame clones and drops some. The sample holds about 1.1 million clones, 60% to 85% seen once. Sequenced sample: memory CD4+ T cells from PBMCs. The receptors derive from a man aged 18 to 30 in good health. Some clones in this sample may be carry-over from other donors' samples. Each CDR3 is given with its conserved first and last residue. Size tells how often a clone was seen (once, few, many) or the class of an expanded clone, and some rows leave it out.

j_gene: TRBJ2-7; len: 15; abundance: .; v_gene: TRBV7-2; CDR3aa: CASSSPGTGTMEQYF
j_gene: TRBJ1-3; len: 13; abundance: .; v_gene: TRBV30; CDR3aa: CAWSADAGNTIYF
j_gene: TRBJ2-1; len: 14; abundance: .; v_gene: TRBV4-3; CDR3aa: CASSQVSGNNEQFF
j_gene: TRBJ1-2; len: 14; abundance: few; v_gene: TRBV29-1; CDR3aa: CSVESTGLGNGYTF
j_gene: TRBJ1-1; len: 13; abundance: few; v_gene: TRBV28; CDR3aa: CASPNSQNTEAFF
j_gene: TRBJ1-2; len: 14; abundance: .; v_gene: TRBV5-6; CDR3aa: CASSSWTVNYGYTF
j_gene: TRBJ2-7; len: 13; abundance: .; v_gene: TRBV28; CDR3aa: CASNVGRYYEQYF
j_gene: TRBJ1-5; len: 13; abundance: .; v_gene: TRBV6-1; CDR3aa: CASSEARGGPQHF
j_gene: TRBJ1-4; len: 14; abundance: .; v_gene: TRBV28; CDR3aa: CASSSAGSNEKLFF
j_gene: TRBJ1-5; len: 12; abundance: once; v_gene: TRBV5-4; CDR3aa: CASKYEDQPQHF
j_gene: TRBJ2-4; len: 16; abundance: .; v_gene: TRBV2; CDR3aa: CASRPGQGVGLDIQYF
j_gene: TRBJ2-5; len: 14; abundance: once; v_gene: TRBV18; CDR3aa: CASSPLGREETQYF
j_gene: TRBJ2-3; len: 18; abundance: .; v_gene: TRBV5-1; CDR3aa: CASSLAESSGSITDTQYF
j_gene: TRBJ2-6; len: 16; abundance: .; v_gene: TRBV5-1; CDR3aa: CASSLGGSPGANVLTF
j_gene: TRBJ2-5; len: 17; abundance: .; v_gene: TRBV27; CDR3aa: CASSTRVVAGGWETQYF
j_gene: TRBJ2-7; len: 17; abundance: .; v_gene: TRBV5-4; CDR3aa: CASSGGLAGGLSYEQYF
j_gene: TRBJ2-2; len: 16; abundance: few; v_gene: TRBV7-6; CDR3aa: CASSLVDGQNTGELFF
j_gene: TRBJ1-4; len: 16; abundance: .; v_gene: TRBV4-2; CDR3aa: CASSQDPGQGVEKLFF
j_gene: TRBJ1-1; len: 15; abundance: .; v_gene: TRBV30; CDR3aa: CAWSATGTGDTEAFF
j_gene: TRBJ1-2; len: 13; abundance: .; v_gene: TRBV15; CDR3aa: CATSRGINYGYTF
j_gene: TRBJ2-3; len: 12; abundance: .; v_gene: TRBV28; CDR3aa: CASSPGTDTQYF
j_gene: TRBJ2-3; len: 14; abundance: .; v_gene: TRBV7-2; CDR3aa: CASRLAGVTDTQYF
j_gene: TRBJ2-5; len: 15; abundance: .; v_gene: TRBV4-1; CDR3aa: CASNPRGDQGETQYF
j_gene: TRBJ1-4; len: 13; abundance: .; v_gene: TRBV6-1; CDR3aa: CASERGTREKLFF
j_gene: TRBJ1-3; len: 14; abundance: .; v_gene: TRBV6-1; CDR3aa: CASSRSISGNTIYF
j_gene: TRBJ1-3; len: 19; abundance: once; v_gene: TRBV14; CDR3aa: CASSHHLTGERVFGNTIYF
j_gene: TRBJ1-1; len: 14; abundance: once; v_gene: TRBV5-6; CDR3aa: CASSWAIADTEAFF
j_gene: TRBJ1-4; len: 14; abundance: .; v_gene: TRBV29-1; CDR3aa: CSVTGAAANEKLFF
j_gene: TRBJ1-5; len: 14; abundance: once; v_gene: TRBV6-1; CDR3aa: CASSEERSNQPQHF
j_gene: TRBJ2-7; len: 14; abundance: once; v_gene: TRBV27; CDR3aa: CASRYRTGAYEQYF
j_gene: TRBJ2-1; len: 16; abundance: .; v_gene: TRBV9; CDR3aa: CASSLISGSSYNEQFF
j_gene: TRBJ2-5; len: 13; abundance: .; v_gene: TRBV19; CDR3aa: CASSYMVGETQYF
j_gene: TRBJ2-7; len: 16; abundance: .; v_gene: TRBV7-8; CDR3aa: CASSLVLSASSYEQYF
j_gene: TRBJ1-1; len: 15; abundance: few; v_gene: TRBV5-1; CDR3aa: CASSSDRGLNTEAFF
j_gene: TRBJ1-5; len: 18; abundance: .; v_gene: TRBV4-2; CDR3aa: CASSQDWAGGNSNQPQHF
j_gene: TRBJ2-3; len: 15; abundance: .; v_gene: TRBV5-1; CDR3aa: CASRSGLAGADTQYF
j_gene: TRBJ2-2; len: 16; abundance: once; v_gene: TRBV10-3; CDR3aa: CATRTGGAGGTGELFF